The clone carrying this T cell receptor beta chain was seen many times. Its antigen remains unknown. Authors of the study amplified TCR beta CDR3 regions from RNA transcripts. An initial round of RT-PCR targeting the TCR CDR3 relied on the HTBI primer set. In TCRdb, the multiplex PCR reads were re-called with MiXCR into one record per CDR3 protein. This table holds 270,000 or so distinct CDR3 sequences, less than 30% found once. The CDR3 runs 16 residues. Germline values: CDR1 MGHRA, CDR2 YSYEKL. Between the trimmed V and J ends, which lost 0 bases and 4 bases, there was a span of 13 bases. This sample is part of a study of T cells in Graves' hyperthyroidism and ophthalmopathy. Study results and limitations: The authors' 13 V-J model separated ophthalmopathy from stable hyperthyroidism.

On the basis of clinical symptoms, serum thyroxine and TRAb, thyroid ultrasound and orbital computed tomography, diagnoses were made. V usage is TRBV4-1 and J usage is TRBJ1-5, with D perhaps matching TRBD1 (5 bases). The specimen was blood. This receptor was identified in a man aged 35 to 55 with Graves' hyperthyroidism that later progressed to Graves' ophthalmopathy. The CDR3 nucleotides read TGCGCCAGCAGCCAAGATGGGACCCCTACGAATCAGCCCCAGCATTTT. This codes for CASSQDGTPTNQPQHF.